This T cell receptor beta chain stems from a study of cytomegalovirus exposure and HLA in healthy donors. Germline CDR1 reads MDHEN; CDR2 reads SYDVKM. V shed 5 bases, J shed 2 bases, and the junction held 3 bases outside the gene matches. This CDR3 comprises 15 residues. This clone was detected only a few times. 13 Jbeta primers and 60 Vbeta primers were used for the PCR. Assay: immunoSEQ multiplex PCR; the TCRdb copy retains only in-frame clones and omits some. The sample contains around 120,000 clones, 15% of which appear only once. J is TRBJ2-3 and V is TRBV28; 11 bases map to TRBD2. This sequence was found in a woman aged 18-35 years in good health and CMV-seronegative. Material for sequencing was PBMCs. DNA of the CDR3: TGTGCCAGCAGTCGACTAGCGGGGATCACAGATACGCAGTATTTT. This codes for CASSRLAGITDTQYF.